These 31 T cell receptor beta chains originate from one sample sequenced in a study of T-cell reconstitution after alpha-beta-depleted transplantation in children. Preparation of the TCRbeta library used unique molecular identifiers. TCRdb ran MiXCR on the PCR reads and lists one entry per CDR3 protein. There are fewer than 750,000 distinct CDR3 sequences in the sample; 27% occur only once, and 30% to 45% lies in the top ten. Sequenced here: PBMCs, sampled before TCRalphabeta/CD19-depleted stem cell transplant. Receptors were obtained from a boy in the first two years of life with Wiskott-Aldrich syndrome, due to receive a stem cell transplant.

This clonotype was seen only a few times. V usage is TRBV4-1 and J usage is TRBJ2-7, with TRBD1 matching over 8 bases. The J segment lost 0 bases and the V segment lost 1 base, leaving 2 bases of the junction unmatched. The CDR3 is 15 residues long. Germline CDR1 MGHRA, CDR2 YSYEKL. The CDR3 DNA sequence: TGCGCCAGCAGCCAAGGACAGGGGCCCTCCTACGAGCAGTACTTC. Translated, it gives CASSQGQGPSYEQYF.

This clonotype showed up just a few times. The gene calls are TRBV20-1 and TRBJ2-5; TRBD2 agrees at 14 bases. This CDR3 comprises 18 residues. Germline values: CDR1 DFQATT, CDR2 SNEGSKA (reference sequence). V shed 0 bases and J 4 bases; nucleotides not matched to a gene: 10. The DNA of the CDR3 is TGCAGTGCTAGAGATGGGTCGACTAGCGGGAGGGCCCGAGAGACCCAGTACTTC. It is translated as CSARDGSTSGRARETQYF.

This clonotype was detected a few times. CDR3 DNA sequence: TGTGCCATCAGTGTGGTGGGCGTGGGTGAGCAGTTCTTC. This encodes CAISVVGVGEQFF. The chain carries TRBV10-3 and TRBJ2-1; D call uncertain. This CDR3 has 13 amino acids. Germline V gene data show CDR1 as ENHRY and CDR2 as SYGVKD. Trimming left V 4 bases short and J 9 bases short, with 13 bases between.

This chain connects TRBV6-1 to TRBJ2-1; no definite D call. Trimming cost V 6 bases and J 2 bases, with 17 bases left between them. Germline V gene lookup returns CDR1 MNHNS and CDR2 SASEGT. The CDR3 loop spans 16 amino acids. The CDR3 sequence: CASRASGTEAYNEQFF. CDR3 sequence (DNA): TGTGCCAGCAGAGCCAGTGGTACGGAAGCCTACAATGAGCAGTTCTTC.

This clonotype was observed a handful of times. The chain joins TRBV7-2 to TRBJ2-3; no definite D call. CDR1 and CDR2 from the germline V gene are SGHTA and FQGNSA. The length of the CDR3 is 14 residues. The germline V and J ends were trimmed by 2 bases and 6 bases, with 12 bases remaining between them. The CDR3 DNA is TGTGCCAGCAGCTTAAGCCTATATAAGGATACGCAGTATTTT. Its protein product is CASSLSLYKDTQYF.

The chain combines TRBV10-3 with TRBJ1-1; the D is unclear. V gave up 3 bases and J gave up 0 bases, with 5 bases separating them. CDR1 and CDR2 (germline): ENHRY, SYGVKD. There are 13 residues in the CDR3. DNA of the CDR3: TGTGCCATCAGTGACAACTTGAACACTGAAGCTTTCTTT. This sequence encodes CAISDNLNTEAFF.

The genes are TRBV4-2 and TRBJ1-2, with a tentative D call TRBD1 (5 bases). The CDR3 consists of 17 residues. Per the germline V gene, CDR1 is LGHNA and CDR2 is YNFKEQ. Trimming took 4 bases from V and 5 from J, leaving 23 bases between them. The CDR3 protein is CASSPGGTDFYFYGYTF. The DNA of the CDR3 is TGTGCCAGCAGCCCCGGGGGGACGGACTTTTACTTTTATGGCTACACCTTC.

The rearrangement joins TRBV12-3 or TRBV12-4 to TRBJ1-5; TRBD1 aligns across 8 bases. The CDR3 has 15 amino acids. V gave up 7 bases and J gave up 2 bases; unmatched junction bases: 7. This chain's CDR3 is CASTLDRGGNQPQHF. As DNA, the CDR3 is TGTGCCAGCACCTTAGACAGGGGAGGCAATCAGCCCCAGCATTTT.

The chain carries TRBV6-1 and TRBJ2-1, with TRBD2 matching over 10 bases. CDR1 MNHNS and CDR2 SASEGT come from the germline V gene. The CDR3 is 16 residues long. With 0 bases clipped from V and 7 bases from J, the junction kept 6 bases outside the gene matches. The CDR3 here is CASSEALTSGRNEQFF. DNA for the CDR3: TGTGCCAGCAGTGAAGCTTTGACTAGCGGGCGGAATGAGCAGTTCTTC.

The J gene is TRBJ2-5, the V gene TRBV5-1, with a possible D match to TRBD2 (6 bases). The germline gives CDR1 SGHRS, CDR2 YFSETQ. The CDR3 extends over 15 amino acids. V was shortened by 0 bases and J by 1 base, with 10 bases between the two germline ends. CDR3 region: CASSLALASQETQYF. The CDR3 DNA follows: TGCGCCAGCAGCTTGGCCCTAGCGAGCCAAGAGACCCAGTACTTC.

There are a few counts of this clonotype. This chain joins TRBV19 and TRBJ2-1; 8 bases are a match to TRBD2. The V and J ends lost 1 base and 7 bases, in that order; junction bases with no gene match: 6. CDR3 length equals 15 residues. Germline V CDR1 and CDR2: LNHDA, SQIVND (reference sequence). The CDR3 reads CASSIGGTRSNEQFF. Written as DNA, the CDR3 is TGTGCCAGTAGTATAGGGGGGACTAGGTCGAATGAGCAGTTCTTC.

Only a few counts were recorded for this clonotype. CDR3 coding DNA: TGTGCCACCAGCAGAGATTGGTCTAGCGGGACCTCCTACGAGCAGTACTTC. Protein: CATSRDWSSGTSYEQYF. This rearrangement joins TRBV15 to TRBJ2-7, with TRBD2 matching 9 bases. The CDR3 runs 17 residues. The germline CDR1 and CDR2 sequences are LNHNV and YYDKDF (reference sequence). V lost 0 bases, J lost 0 bases, and 6 bases stayed unmatched.

A few counts support this clonotype. This sequence joins TRBV11-2 and TRBJ2-3, with a weak D call TRBD1 (6 bases). Trimming took off 5 bases at V and 3 bases at J, with 15 bases between the two ends. In germline, CDR1 is SGHAT, CDR2 FQNNGV. This CDR3 is 15 amino acids long. The CDR3 nucleotides read TGTGCCAGCAGCCGATGTGACAGGAGTACAGATACGCAGTATTTT. Amino acids: CASSRCDRSTDTQYF.

This clonotype was seen only a few times. The rearrangement joins TRBV7-8 to TRBJ2-1; weak D call: TRBD2 (5 bases). CDR1 is SGHVS, CDR2 FQNEAQ, per germline. Trimming cost V 2 bases and J 7 bases, with 12 bases left between them. The CDR3 is 14 residues long. In nucleotides, the CDR3 is TGTGCCAGCAGCTTATCGCTAGCTCAAAATGAGCAGTTCTTC. Its translation: CASSLSLAQNEQFF. The whole variable domain, remainder taken from reference TRBV7-8 and TRBJ2-1, is GAGVSQSPRYKVAKRGQDVALRCDPISGHVSLFWYQQALGQGPEFLTYFQNEAQLDKSGLPSDRFFAERPEGSVSTLKIQRTQQEDSAVYLCASSLSLAQNEQFFGPGTRLTVL.

In its sample, this clonotype was seen a few times. The chain carries TRBV20-1 and TRBJ1-5; D might be TRBD1 (5 bases). Looked up from germline, CDR1 is DFQATT and CDR2 is SNEGSKA (reference sequence). The CDR3 contains 13 residues. Between the trimmed V and J ends, which lost 5 bases and 2 bases, there was a span of 10 bases. The chain's CDR3 is CSAGARGNQPQHF. CDR3 bases: TGCAGTGCTGGGGCGAGGGGCAATCAGCCCCAGCATTTT.

The chain carries TRBV20-1 and TRBJ2-5; D assignment may be TRBD1 or TRBD2 (5 bases each). The V and J ends lost 4 bases and 5 bases respectively, with 17 bases between them. The CDR3 totals 14 residues. The V gene's germline CDR1 is DFQATT and CDR2 SNEGSKA (reference sequence). DNA of the CDR3: TGCAGTGCTACCCGTGAGGGGTCAGGGGAGACCCAGTACTTC. This sequence encodes CSATREGSGETQYF.

J is TRBJ1-2 and V is TRBV10-3; D gene uncertain. The germline gives CDR1 ENHRY, CDR2 SYGVKD. The CDR3 has 14 residues. The V end lost 0 bases, the J end lost 4 bases, and 9 bases lay between the germline ends. The CDR3 spells CAISESSSPYGYTF. CDR3 bases: TGTGCCATCAGTGAGTCGAGTTCCCCCTATGGCTACACCTTC.

The chain combines TRBV5-5 with TRBJ2-7, with D perhaps matching TRBD1 or TRBD2 (5 bases each). V was pared by 5 bases and J by 6 bases, with 15 bases between. The CDR3 spans 13 residues. The germline gives CDR1 SGHKS, CDR2 YYEKEE (reference sequence). DNA for the CDR3: TGTGCCAGCAGGCCGGGGCAGGGCACCGAGCAGTACTTC. It translates to CASRPGQGTEQYF.

This clonotype showed up many times. The V and J genes are TRBV20-1 and TRBJ1-6, with D perhaps TRBD1 (6 bases). Looked up from germline, CDR1 is DFQATT and CDR2 is SNEGSKA (reference sequence). V gave up 3 bases and J gave up 5 bases, with 11 bases separating them. The CDR3 totals 14 residues. This CDR3 reads CSARDQGHNSPLHF. In DNA, the CDR3 is TGCAGTGCTAGGGACCAGGGGCATAATTCACCCCTCCACTTT.

V gene TRBV5-1 combines with J gene TRBJ2-5; D is uncertain. Germline loops: CDR1 SGHRS, CDR2 YFSETQ. V was clipped by 4 bases and J by 3 bases, with 16 bases between them. This CDR3 comprises 15 residues. CDR3 protein: CASSPRTAKEETQYF. In nucleotides, the CDR3 is TGCGCCAGCAGCCCCAGGACGGCTAAGGAAGAGACCCAGTACTTC. Together with reference TRBV5-1 and TRBJ2-5, the CDR3 gives the full variable domain: KAGVTQTPRYLIKTRGQQVTLSCSPISGHRSVSWYQQTPGQGLQFLFEYFSETQRNKGNFPGRFSGRQFSNSRSEMNVSTLELGDSALYLCASSPRTAKEETQYFGPGTRLLVL.

In this sample, this clonotype turned up a few times. The genes are TRBV11-2 and TRBJ2-1; 9 nucleotides match TRBD2. The V segment lost 1 base and the J segment 5 bases; nucleotides outside the gene matches: 6. The CDR3 totals 16 residues. The germline gives CDR1 SGHAT, CDR2 FQNNGV. The CDR3 here is CASSLVASGTNNEQFF. CDR3 bases: TGTGCCAGCAGCTTAGTGGCTAGCGGGACCAACAATGAGCAGTTCTTC.

This clonotype was recorded once. This sequence joins TRBV7-2 and TRBJ1-5; 9 positions match TRBD1. From germline, CDR1 is SGHTA and CDR2 FQGNSA. V gave up 4 bases and J gave up 0 bases; unmatched junction bases: 7. This CDR3 has 17 residues. CDR3 loop: CASSWTGTGLSNQPQHF. The CDR3 bases are TGTGCCAGCAGCTGGACCGGGACAGGGCTTAGCAATCAGCCCCAGCATTTT.

The gene calls are TRBV5-1 and TRBJ2-7, with 7 bases lining up with TRBD1. V dropped 1 base and J dropped 4; count of bases not matched to a gene: 5. This CDR3 has 14 residues. CDR1 SGHRS and CDR2 YFSETQ come from the germline V gene. For the CDR3, the DNA is TGCGCCAGCAGCTTGCAACAGGGGATTTACGAGCAGTACTTC. Translation: CASSLQQGIYEQYF.

This clonotype was counted a few times. This chain joins TRBV20-1 and TRBJ2-7, with D possibly matching TRBD1 (6 bases). Looked up from germline, CDR1 is DFQATT and CDR2 is SNEGSKA (reference sequence). The CDR3 totals 12 residues. V shed 6 bases and J shed 6 bases, with 15 bases lying between them. CDR3 nucleotides: TGCAGTGCGCCAGGGGTTAGGGGCGAGCAGTACTTC. This encodes CSAPGVRGEQYF.

The V gene is TRBV4-1, the J gene TRBJ1-5; D not certain. The CDR3 is made up of 16 amino acids. Germline assignment: CDR1 MGHRA and CDR2 YSYEKL. The V end was cut by 1 base, the J end by 0 bases, with 10 bases between. The DNA for the CDR3 is TGCGCCAGCAGCCAAGGGCATGGTTATAGCAATCAGCCCCAGCATTTT. It specifies CASSQGHGYSNQPQHF.

This clonotype appeared a few times. V is TRBV12-3 or TRBV12-4 and J is TRBJ2-1; 10 positions match TRBD2. CDR3 length: 16 amino acids. V shed 2 bases, J shed 6 bases, and the junction held 7 bases outside the gene matches. CDR3 sequence (DNA): TGTGCCAGCAGTTTAAGCCTAGCGGGAGTAGGCAATGAGCAGTTCTTC. Its translation: CASSLSLAGVGNEQFF.

This clonotype showed up just a few times. The CDR3 loop reads CASSNQASGSLDTQYF. CDR3 sequence (DNA): TGTGCCAGCAGCAACCAGGCTAGCGGGAGTTTGGATACGCAGTATTTT. The chain carries TRBV12-3 or TRBV12-4 and TRBJ2-3; 10 bases are shared with TRBD2. The CDR3 length is 16 residues. V was clipped by 6 bases and J by 6 bases; unmatched bases: 12.

This clonotype appeared a few times. The chain employs TRBV12-3 or TRBV12-4 and TRBJ1-4; 8 bases fit TRBD1. Germline trimming cut 5 bases from V and 7 bases from J; bases unmatched to any gene: 9. The CDR3 loop spans 15 amino acids. CDR3 residues: CASSNRQGMAEKLFF. CDR3 DNA: TGTGCCAGCAGTAACCGACAGGGGATGGCTGAAAAACTGTTTTTT.

In its sample, this clonotype was seen many times. The chain employs TRBV29-1 and TRBJ2-5, with 7 bases fitting TRBD1. Trimming cost V 6 bases and J 2 bases; bases outside gene matches: 0. This CDR3 is built from 11 residues. CDR1 is SQVTM, CDR2 ANQGSEA, per germline. CDR3 in amino acids: CSVGQQETQYF. CDR3 DNA sequence: TGCAGCGTGGGACAGCAAGAGACCCAGTACTTC.

This clonotype was found a few times. The chain carries TRBV12-3 or TRBV12-4 and TRBJ2-1; D call uncertain. This CDR3 contains 11 residues. Trimming took 8 bases from V and 6 from J, leaving 8 bases between them. CDR3 sequence reads: CASQGSNEQFF. The CDR3 coding sequence is TGTGCCAGCCAAGGAAGCAATGAGCAGTTCTTC.

This rearrangement joins TRBV18 to TRBJ1-1; TRBD1 is a possible D gene (5 bases). Looked up from germline, CDR1 is KGHSH and CDR2 is LQKENI. V was trimmed by 2 bases and J by 1 base, leaving 14 bases between them. The CDR3 is 16 amino acids. CDR3 in amino acids: CASSPIGAIPNTEAFF. In DNA form, the CDR3 reads TGTGCCAGCTCACCAATAGGGGCCATACCGAACACTGAAGCTTTCTTT.